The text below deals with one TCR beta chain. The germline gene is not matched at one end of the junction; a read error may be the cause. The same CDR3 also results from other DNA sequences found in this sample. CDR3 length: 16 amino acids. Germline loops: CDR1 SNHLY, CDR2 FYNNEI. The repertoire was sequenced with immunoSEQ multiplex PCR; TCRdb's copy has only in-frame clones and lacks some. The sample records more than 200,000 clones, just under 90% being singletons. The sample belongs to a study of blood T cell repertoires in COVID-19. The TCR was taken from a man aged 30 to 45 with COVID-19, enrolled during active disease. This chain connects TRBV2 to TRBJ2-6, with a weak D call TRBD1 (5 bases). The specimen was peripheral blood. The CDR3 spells CASSRPSGSGANVLTF. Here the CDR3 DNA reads TGCGCCAGCAGTCGCCCCTCAGGGTCTGGGGCCAACGTCCTGACTTTC.